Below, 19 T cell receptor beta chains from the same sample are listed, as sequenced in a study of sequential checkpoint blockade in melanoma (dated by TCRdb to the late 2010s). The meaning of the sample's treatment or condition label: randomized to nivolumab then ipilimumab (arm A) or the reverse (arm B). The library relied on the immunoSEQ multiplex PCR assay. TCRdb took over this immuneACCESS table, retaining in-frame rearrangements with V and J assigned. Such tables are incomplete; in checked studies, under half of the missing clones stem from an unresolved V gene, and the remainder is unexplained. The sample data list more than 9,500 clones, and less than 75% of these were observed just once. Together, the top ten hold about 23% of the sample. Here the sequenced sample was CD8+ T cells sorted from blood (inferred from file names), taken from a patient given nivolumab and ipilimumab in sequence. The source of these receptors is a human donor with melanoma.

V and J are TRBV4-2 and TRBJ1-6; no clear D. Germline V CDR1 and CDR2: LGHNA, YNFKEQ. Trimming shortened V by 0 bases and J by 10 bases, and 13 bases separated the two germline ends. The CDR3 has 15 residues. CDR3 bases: TGTGCCAGCAGCCAAGATCCCGGAGCAAAATCACCCCTCCACTTT. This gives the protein CASSQDPGAKSPLHF.

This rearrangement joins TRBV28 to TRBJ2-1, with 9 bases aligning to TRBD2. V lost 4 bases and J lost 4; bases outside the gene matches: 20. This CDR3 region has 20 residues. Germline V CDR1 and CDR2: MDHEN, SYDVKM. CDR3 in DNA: TGTGCCAGCAGTTCTTCCGGGACTAGCAAGCGGGGGTGGGGGTACAATGAGCAGTTCTTC. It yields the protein CASSSSGTSKRGWGYNEQFF.

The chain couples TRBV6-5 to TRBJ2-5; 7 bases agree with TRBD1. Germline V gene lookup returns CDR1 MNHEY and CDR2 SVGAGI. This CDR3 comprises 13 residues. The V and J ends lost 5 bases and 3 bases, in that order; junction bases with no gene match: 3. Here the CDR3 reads CASSQGGEETQYF. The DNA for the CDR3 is TGTGCCAGCAGTCAAGGGGGCGAAGAGACCCAGTACTTC.

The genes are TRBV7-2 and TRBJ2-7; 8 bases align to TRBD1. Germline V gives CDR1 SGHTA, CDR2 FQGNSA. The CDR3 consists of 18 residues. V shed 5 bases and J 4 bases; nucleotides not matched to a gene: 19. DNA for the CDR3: TGTGCCAGCAGCCCCGCCCCCGGGACAGGTACTATGGTGTACGAGCAGTACTTC. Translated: CASSPAPGTGTMVYEQYF.

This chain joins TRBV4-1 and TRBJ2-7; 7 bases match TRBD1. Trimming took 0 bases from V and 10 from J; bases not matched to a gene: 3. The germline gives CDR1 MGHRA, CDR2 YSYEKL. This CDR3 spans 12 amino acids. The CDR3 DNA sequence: TGCGCCAGCAGCCAAGATACAGGGGACCAGTACTTC. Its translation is CASSQDTGDQYF.

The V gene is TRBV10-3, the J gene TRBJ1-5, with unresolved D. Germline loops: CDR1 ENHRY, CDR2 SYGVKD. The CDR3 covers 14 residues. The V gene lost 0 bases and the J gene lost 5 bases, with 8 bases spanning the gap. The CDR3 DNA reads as TGTGCCATCAGTGAGTCAGTTGCAGATCAGCCCCAGCATTTT. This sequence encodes CAISESVADQPQHF.

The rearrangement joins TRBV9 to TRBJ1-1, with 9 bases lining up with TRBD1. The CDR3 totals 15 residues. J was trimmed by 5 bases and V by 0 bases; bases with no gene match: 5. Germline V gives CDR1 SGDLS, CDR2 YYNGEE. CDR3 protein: CASSVGGQGWTEAFF. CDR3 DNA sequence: TGTGCCAGCAGCGTAGGGGGACAGGGCTGGACTGAAGCTTTCTTT.

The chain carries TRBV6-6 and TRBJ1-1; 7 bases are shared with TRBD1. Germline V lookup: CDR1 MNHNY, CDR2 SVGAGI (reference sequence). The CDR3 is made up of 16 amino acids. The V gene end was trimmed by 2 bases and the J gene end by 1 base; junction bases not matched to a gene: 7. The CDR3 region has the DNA TGTGCCAGCAGTTACCCAACCGGGACAGCGAACACTGAAGCTTTCTTT. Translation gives CASSYPTGTANTEAFF.

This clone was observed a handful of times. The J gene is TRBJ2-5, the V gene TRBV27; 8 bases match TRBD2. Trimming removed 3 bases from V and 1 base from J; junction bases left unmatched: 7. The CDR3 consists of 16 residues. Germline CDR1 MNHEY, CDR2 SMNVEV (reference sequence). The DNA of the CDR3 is TGTGCCAGCAGTTTGGGGACTAGTGGGGTCCAAGAGACCCAGTACTTC. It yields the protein CASSLGTSGVQETQYF.

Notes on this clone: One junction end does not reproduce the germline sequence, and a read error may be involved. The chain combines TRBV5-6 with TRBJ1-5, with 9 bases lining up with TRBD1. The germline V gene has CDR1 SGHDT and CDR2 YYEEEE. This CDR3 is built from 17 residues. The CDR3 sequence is CAGSTGGTGTSNQPQHF. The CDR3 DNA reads TGTGCCGGCAGCACCGGGGGGACAGGGACTAGCAATCAGCCCCAGCATTTT.

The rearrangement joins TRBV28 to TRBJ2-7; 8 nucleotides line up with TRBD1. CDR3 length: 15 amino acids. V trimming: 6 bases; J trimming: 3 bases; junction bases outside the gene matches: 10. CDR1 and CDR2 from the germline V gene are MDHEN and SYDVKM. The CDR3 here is CASSLPRDRNYEQYF. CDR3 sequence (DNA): TGTGCCAGCAGCCTGCCCCGGGACAGGAACTACGAGCAGTACTTC.

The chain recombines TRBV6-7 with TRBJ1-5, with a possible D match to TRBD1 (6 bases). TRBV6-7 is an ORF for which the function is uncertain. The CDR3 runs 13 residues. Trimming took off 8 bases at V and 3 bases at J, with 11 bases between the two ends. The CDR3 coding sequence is TGTGCCAGCGCGGACAGTCACAATCAGCCCCAGCATTTT. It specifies CASADSHNQPQHF.

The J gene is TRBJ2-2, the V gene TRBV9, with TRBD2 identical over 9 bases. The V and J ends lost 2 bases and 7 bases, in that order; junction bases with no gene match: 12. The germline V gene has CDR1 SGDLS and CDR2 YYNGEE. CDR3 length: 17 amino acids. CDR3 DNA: TGTGCCAGCAGCGTGGCAAGTAGCGGGAGTTTTCTCGGGGAGCTGTTTTTT. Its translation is CASSVASSGSFLGELFF. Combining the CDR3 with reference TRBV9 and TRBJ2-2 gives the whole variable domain DSGVTQTPKHLITATGQRVTLRCSPRSGDLSVYWYQQSLDQGLQFLIQYYNGEERAKGNILERFSAQQFPDLHSELNLSSLELGDSALYFCASSVASSGSFLGELFFGEGSRLTVL.

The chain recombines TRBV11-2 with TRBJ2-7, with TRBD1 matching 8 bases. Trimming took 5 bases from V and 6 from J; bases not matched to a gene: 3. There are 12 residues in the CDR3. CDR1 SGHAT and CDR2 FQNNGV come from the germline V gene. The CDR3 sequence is CASSLTGVEQYF. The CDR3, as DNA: TGTGCCAGCAGCCTGACAGGGGTCGAGCAGTACTTC.

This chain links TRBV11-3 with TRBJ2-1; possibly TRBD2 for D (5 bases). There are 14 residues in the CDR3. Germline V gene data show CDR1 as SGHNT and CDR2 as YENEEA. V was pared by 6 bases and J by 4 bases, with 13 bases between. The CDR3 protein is CASSLRGLYNEQFF. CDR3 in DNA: TGTGCCAGCAGTTTACGGGGTTTATACAATGAGCAGTTCTTC.

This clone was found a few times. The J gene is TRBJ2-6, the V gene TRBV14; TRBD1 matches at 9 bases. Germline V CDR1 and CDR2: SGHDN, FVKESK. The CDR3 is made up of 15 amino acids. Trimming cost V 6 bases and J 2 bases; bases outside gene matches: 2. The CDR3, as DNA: TGTGCCAGCAGGCGACAGGGGGCTGGGGCCAACGTCCTGACTTTC. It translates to CASRRQGAGANVLTF.

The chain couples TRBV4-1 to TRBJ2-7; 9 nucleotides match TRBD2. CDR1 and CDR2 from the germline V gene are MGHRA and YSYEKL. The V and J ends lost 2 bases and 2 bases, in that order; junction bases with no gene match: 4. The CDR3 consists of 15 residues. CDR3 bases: TGCGCCAGCAGCCAAATAGCGGGGGACACCTACGAGCAGTACTTC. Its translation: CASSQIAGDTYEQYF.

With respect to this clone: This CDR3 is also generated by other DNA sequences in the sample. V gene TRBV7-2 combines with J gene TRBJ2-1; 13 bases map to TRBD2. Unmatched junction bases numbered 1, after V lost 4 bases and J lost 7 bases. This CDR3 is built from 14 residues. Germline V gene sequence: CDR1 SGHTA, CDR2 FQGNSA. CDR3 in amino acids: CASSWTSGGNEQFF. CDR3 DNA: TGTGCCAGCAGCTGGACTAGCGGGGGTAATGAGCAGTTCTTC.

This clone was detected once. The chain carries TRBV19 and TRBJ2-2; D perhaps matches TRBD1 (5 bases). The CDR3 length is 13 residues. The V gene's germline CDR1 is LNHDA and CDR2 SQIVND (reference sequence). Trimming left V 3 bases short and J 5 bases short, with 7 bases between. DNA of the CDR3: TGTGCCAGTAGTATCCCAGGGACCGGGGAGCTGTTTTTT. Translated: CASSIPGTGELFF.